This TCR beta chain originates from a study of T cell responses to AZD1222 COVID-19 vaccine. Study in general: Both about-4-week and about-12-week second-dose recipients were combined.

Germline CDR1 MNHEY, CDR2 SVGEGT. CDR3 size: 18 residues. J gave up 2 bases and V 2 bases, and 7 bases lay outside the gene matches. This clone is a singleton in its sample. Its target is not known. Study conclusions and caveats: A mostly white British donor set with more females was recruited, and clonal diversity was possibly underestimated. Sampled repertoires all dated from after the peak T cell response. Targeting of unmutated variant regions was reportedly seen in nearly half of spike-specific TCRs.

TCRdb's copy holds only in-frame clones and misses some; the assay was immunoSEQ multiplex PCR. Of fewer than 150,000 clones in the sample, 70% to 90% are singletons; the top ten hold about 1.9%. The receptor was derived from an adult in good health. This chain connects TRBV6-2 or TRBV6-3 to TRBJ2-1, with TRBD2 matching 12 bases. The specimen comprised peripheral blood, sampled on day 0 of AZD1222 vaccination. The DNA of the CDR3 is TGTGCCAGCAGTTACGGGATCCTAGCGGGGGGGCCCTACAATGAGCAGTTCTTC. This sequence encodes CASSYGILAGGPYNEQFF.